This TCR beta chain stems from a study of T cells in Graves' hyperthyroidism and ophthalmopathy. The blood sample was taken at first hyperthyroidism diagnosis, before any ophthalmopathy symptoms. The CDR3 loop spans 15 amino acids. Germline assignment: CDR1 SGHAT and CDR2 FQDESV (reference sequence). The junction had 7 bases not matched to a gene; V was cut back by 3 bases and J by 2 bases. RNA transcripts served as the template for amplifying TCR beta CDR3 regions. TCR CDR3 regions were first amplified by RT-PCR with HTBI primers. TCRdb re-analysed the multiplex PCR reads in MiXCR, keeping a single row per CDR3 protein. The table records under 300,000 distinct CDR3 sequences, about 16% of them present only once. This clonotype was detected many times. No antigen is known for it. Study conclusions and caveats: Most thyroid clonotypes expanded above 0.001 were also detected in blood.

This sequence joins TRBV11-1 and TRBJ2-7, with 7 bases fitting TRBD2. The origin of this receptor is a woman aged 45-60 years with Graves' hyperthyroidism that later progressed to Graves' ophthalmopathy. Sequencing input: blood. CDR3 amino acids: CASSLGNSGTYEQYF. CDR3 coding DNA: TGTGCCAGCAGCTTGGGAAACAGCGGGACCTACGAGCAGTACTTC.